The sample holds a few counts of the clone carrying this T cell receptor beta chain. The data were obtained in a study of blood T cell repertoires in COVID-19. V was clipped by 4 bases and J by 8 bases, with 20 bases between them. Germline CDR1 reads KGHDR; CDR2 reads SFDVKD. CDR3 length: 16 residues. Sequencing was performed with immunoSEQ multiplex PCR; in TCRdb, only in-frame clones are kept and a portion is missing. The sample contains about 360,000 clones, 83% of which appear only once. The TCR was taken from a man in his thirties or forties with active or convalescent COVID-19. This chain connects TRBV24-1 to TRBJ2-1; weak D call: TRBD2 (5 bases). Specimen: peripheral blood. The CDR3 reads CATSDPTSKEQDEQFF. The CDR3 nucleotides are TGTGCCACCAGTGACCCCACTAGTAAGGAGCAAGATGAGCAGTTCTTC.